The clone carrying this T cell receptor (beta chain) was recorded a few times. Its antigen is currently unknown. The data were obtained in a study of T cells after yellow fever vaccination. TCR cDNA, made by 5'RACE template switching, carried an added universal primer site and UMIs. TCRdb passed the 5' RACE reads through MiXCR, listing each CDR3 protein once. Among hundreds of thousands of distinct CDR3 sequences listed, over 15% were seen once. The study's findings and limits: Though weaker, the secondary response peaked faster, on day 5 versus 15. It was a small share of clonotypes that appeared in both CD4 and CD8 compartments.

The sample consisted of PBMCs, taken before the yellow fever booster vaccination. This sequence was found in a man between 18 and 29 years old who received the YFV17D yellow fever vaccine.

CDR3 DNA: TGCAGTGCTAGAGCCGGGACAGGGTCTCGGACCCAGTACTTC. Translating it yields CSARAGTGSRTQYF. The chain links TRBV20-1 to TRBJ2-5, with TRBD1 matching over 9 bases. Germline assignment: CDR1 DFQATT and CDR2 SNEGSKA (reference sequence). The trim removed 1 base at V and 7 bases at J, leaving 7 bases unmatched. CDR3 size: 14 residues.